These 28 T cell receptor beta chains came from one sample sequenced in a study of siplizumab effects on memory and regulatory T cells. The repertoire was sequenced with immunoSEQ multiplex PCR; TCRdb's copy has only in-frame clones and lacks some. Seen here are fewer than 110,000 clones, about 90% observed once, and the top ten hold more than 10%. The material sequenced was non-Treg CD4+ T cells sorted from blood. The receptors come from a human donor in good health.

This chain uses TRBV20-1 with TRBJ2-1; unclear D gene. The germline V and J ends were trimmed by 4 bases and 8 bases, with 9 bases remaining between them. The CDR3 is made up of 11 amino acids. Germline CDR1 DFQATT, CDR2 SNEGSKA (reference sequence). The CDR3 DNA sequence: TGCAGTGCTATATTATACGATGAGCAGTTCTTC. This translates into CSAILYDEQFF.

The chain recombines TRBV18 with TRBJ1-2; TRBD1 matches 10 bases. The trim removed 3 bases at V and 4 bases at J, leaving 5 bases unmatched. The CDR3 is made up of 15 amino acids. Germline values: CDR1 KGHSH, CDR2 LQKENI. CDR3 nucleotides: TGTGCCAGCTCACCGTCCGGGACAGGGGTCTATGGCTACACCTTC. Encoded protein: CASSPSGTGVYGYTF.

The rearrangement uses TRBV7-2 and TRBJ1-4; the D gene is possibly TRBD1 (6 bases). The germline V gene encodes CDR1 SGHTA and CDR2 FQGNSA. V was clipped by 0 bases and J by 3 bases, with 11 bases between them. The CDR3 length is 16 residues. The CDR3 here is CASSLAPGVANEKLFF. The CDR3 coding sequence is TGTGCCAGCAGCTTAGCCCCAGGGGTGGCTAATGAAAAACTGTTTTTT.

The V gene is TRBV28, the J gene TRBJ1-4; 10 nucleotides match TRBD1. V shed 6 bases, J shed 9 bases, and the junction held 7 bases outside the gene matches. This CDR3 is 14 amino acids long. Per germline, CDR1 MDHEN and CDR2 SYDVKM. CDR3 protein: CASSSGTGVKKLFF. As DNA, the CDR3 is TGTGCCAGCAGCTCCGGGACAGGGGTAAAAAAACTGTTTTTT.

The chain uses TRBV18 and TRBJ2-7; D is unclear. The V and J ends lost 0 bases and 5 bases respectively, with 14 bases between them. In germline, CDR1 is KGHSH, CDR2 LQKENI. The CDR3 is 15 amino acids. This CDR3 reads CASSPPPDGKNEQYF. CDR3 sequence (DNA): TGTGCCAGCTCACCACCCCCCGACGGAAAGAACGAGCAGTACTTC.

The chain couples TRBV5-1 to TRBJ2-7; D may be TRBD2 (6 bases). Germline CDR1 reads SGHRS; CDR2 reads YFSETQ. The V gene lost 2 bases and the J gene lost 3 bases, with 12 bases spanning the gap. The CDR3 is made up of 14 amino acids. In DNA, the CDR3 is TGCGCCAGCAGCTTTGACGGGACTGGCTACGAGCAGTACTTC. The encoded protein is CASSFDGTGYEQYF. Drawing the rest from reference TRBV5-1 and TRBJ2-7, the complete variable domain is KAGVTQTPRYLIKTRGQQVTLSCSPISGHRSVSWYQQTPGQGLQFLFEYFSETQRNKGNFPGRFSGRQFSNSRSEMNVSTLELGDSALYLCASSFDGTGYEQYFGPGTRLTVT.

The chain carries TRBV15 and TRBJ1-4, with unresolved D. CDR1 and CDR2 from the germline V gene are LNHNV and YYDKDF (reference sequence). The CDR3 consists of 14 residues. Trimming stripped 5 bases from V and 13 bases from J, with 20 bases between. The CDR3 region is CATSGPRTSSPLFF. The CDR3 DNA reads TGTGCCACCAGCGGCCCCCGGACCTCAAGTCCACTGTTTTTT.

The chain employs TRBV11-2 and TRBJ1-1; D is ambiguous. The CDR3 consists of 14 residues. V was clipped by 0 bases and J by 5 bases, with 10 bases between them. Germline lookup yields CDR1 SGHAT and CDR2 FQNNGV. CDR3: CASSLENRRTEAFF. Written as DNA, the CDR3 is TGTGCCAGCAGCTTAGAAAACCGGAGAACTGAAGCTTTCTTT.

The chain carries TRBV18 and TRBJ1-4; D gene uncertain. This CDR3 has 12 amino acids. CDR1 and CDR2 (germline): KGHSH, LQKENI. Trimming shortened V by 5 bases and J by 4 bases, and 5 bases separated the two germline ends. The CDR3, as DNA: TGTGCCAGCTCAAGGATTAATGAAAAACTGTTTTTT. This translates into CASSRINEKLFF.

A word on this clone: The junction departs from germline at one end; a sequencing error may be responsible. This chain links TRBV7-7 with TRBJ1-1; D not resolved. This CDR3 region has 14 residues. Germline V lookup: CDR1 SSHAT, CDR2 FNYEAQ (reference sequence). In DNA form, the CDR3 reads TGTGCTAGCAGCTTAGAAACGAAGAACACTGAAGCTTTCTTT. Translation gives CASSLETKNTEAFF.

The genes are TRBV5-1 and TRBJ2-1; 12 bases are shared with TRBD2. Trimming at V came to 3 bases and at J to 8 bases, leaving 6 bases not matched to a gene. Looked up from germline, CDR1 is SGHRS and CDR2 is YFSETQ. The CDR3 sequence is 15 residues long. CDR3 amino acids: CASSSTSGRGYEQFF. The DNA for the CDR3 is TGCGCCAGCAGCTCGACTAGCGGGAGAGGCTATGAGCAGTTCTTC.

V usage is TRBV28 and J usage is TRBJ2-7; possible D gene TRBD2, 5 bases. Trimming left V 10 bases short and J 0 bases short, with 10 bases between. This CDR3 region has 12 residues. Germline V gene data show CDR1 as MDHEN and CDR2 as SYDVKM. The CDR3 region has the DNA TGTGCCACAGGTCGGGGCTCCTACGAGCAGTACTTC. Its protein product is CATGRGSYEQYF.

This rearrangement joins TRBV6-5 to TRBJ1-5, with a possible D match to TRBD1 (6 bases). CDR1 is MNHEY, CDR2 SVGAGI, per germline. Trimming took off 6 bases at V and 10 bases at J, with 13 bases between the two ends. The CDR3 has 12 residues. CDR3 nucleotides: TGTGCCAGCAGCGGGGGCGGTCGTCCCCAGCATTTT. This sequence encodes CASSGGGRPQHF.

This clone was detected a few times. CDR3 amino acids: CASSQEIQGTTSNQPQHF. The DNA for the CDR3 is TGCGCCAGCAGCCAAGAGATCCAGGGGACTACTAGCAATCAGCCCCAGCATTTT. This chain connects TRBV4-3 to TRBJ1-5, with D possibly matching TRBD1 (6 bases). CDR1 LGHNA and CDR2 YSLEER come from the germline V gene. This CDR3 is built from 18 residues. V lost 0 bases and J 0 bases, leaving 15 bases between the germline ends.

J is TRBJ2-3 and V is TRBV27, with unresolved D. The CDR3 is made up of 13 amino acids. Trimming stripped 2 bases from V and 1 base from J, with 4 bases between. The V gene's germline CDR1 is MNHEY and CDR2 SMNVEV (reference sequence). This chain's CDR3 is CASSLPGTDTQYF. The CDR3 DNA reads TGTGCCAGCAGTTTACCTGGCACAGATACGCAGTATTTT.

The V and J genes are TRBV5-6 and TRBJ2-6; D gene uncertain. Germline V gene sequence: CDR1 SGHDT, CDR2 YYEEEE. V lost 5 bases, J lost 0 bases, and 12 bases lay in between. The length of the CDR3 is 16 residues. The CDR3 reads CASRTGPSSGANVLTF. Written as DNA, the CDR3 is TGTGCCAGCAGAACCGGGCCGAGCTCTGGGGCCAACGTCCTGACTTTC.

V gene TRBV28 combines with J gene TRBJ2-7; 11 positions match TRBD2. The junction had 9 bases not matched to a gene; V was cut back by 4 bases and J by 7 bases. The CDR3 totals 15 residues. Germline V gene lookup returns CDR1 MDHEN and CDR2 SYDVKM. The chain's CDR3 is CASSYSGRDPWEQYF. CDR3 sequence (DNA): TGTGCCAGCAGTTATAGCGGGAGGGATCCTTGGGAGCAGTACTTC.

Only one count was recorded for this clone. The DNA of the CDR3 is TGTGCCAGCAGTTTAGGCGGTGAGCAGTTCTTC. Its protein product is CASSLGGEQFF. The V and J genes are TRBV25-1 and TRBJ2-1; no clear D gene. Deletions cut 5 bases from V and 9 bases from J, with 8 bases between. The CDR3 loop spans 11 amino acids. The germline CDR1 and CDR2 sequences are MGHDK and SYGVNS.

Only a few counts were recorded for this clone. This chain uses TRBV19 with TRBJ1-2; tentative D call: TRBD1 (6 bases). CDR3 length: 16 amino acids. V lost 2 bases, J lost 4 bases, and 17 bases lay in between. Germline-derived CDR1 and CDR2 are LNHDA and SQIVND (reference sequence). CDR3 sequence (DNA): TGTGCCAGTAGTATACTTCAGGGGCCGGTCGGCTATGGCTACACCTTC. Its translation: CASSILQGPVGYGYTF.

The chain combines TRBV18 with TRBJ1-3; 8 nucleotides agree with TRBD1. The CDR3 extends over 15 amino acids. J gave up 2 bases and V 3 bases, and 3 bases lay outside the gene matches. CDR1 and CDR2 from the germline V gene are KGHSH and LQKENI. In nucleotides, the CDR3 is TGTGCCAGCTCACCGACAGGGGCTACTGGAAACACCATATATTTT. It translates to CASSPTGATGNTIYF.

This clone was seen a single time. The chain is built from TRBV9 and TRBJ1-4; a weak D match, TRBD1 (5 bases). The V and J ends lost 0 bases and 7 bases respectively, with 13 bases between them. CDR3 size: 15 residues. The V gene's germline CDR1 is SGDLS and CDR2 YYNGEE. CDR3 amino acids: CASSVGEGTGEKLFF. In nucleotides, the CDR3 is TGTGCCAGCAGCGTAGGTGAGGGGACGGGTGAAAAACTGTTTTTT. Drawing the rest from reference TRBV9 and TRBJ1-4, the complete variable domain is DSGVTQTPKHLITATGQRVTLRCSPRSGDLSVYWYQQSLDQGLQFLIQYYNGEERAKGNILERFSAQQFPDLHSELNLSSLELGDSALYFCASSVGEGTGEKLFFGSGTQLSVL.

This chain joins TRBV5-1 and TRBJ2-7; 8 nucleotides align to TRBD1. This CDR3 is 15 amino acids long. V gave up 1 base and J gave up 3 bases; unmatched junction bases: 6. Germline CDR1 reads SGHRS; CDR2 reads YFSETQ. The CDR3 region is CASSLFPDRDYEQYF. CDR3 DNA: TGCGCCAGCAGCTTGTTCCCGGACAGGGACTACGAGCAGTACTTC.

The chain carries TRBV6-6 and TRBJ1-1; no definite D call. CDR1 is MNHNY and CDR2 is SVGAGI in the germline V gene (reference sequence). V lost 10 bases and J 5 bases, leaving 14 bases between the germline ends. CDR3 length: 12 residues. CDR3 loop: CAIREERTEAFF. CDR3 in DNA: TGTGCCATCCGGGAGGAGAGGACTGAAGCTTTCTTT.

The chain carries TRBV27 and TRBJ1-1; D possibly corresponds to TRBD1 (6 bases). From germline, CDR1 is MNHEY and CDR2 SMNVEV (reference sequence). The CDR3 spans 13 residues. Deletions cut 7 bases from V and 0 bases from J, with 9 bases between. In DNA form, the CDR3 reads TGTGCCAGCACGGGGGGCTTGAACACTGAAGCTTTCTTT. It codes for CASTGGLNTEAFF.

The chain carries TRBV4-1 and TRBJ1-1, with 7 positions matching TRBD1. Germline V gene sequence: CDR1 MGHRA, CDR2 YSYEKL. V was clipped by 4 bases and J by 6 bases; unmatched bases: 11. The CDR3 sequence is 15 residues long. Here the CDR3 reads CASSPTKQGRPEAFF. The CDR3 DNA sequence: TGCGCCAGCAGCCCAACAAAACAGGGGCGGCCTGAAGCTTTCTTT.

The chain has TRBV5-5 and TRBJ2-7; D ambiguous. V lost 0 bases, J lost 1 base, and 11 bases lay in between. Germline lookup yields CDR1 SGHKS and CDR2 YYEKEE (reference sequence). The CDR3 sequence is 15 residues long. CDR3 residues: CASSLAADRSYEQYF. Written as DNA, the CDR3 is TGTGCCAGCAGCTTGGCTGCTGACCGGTCCTACGAGCAGTACTTC.

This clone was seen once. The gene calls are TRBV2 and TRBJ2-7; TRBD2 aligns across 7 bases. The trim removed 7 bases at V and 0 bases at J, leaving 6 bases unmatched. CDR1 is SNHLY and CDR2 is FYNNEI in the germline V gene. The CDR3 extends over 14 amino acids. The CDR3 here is CASTPSSGSYEQYF. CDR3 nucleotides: TGTGCCAGCACCCCCTCTAGCGGCTCCTACGAGCAGTACTTC.

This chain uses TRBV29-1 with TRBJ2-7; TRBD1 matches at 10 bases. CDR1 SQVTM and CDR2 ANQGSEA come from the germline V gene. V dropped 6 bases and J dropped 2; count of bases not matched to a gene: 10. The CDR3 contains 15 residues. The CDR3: CSVERRTGGAYEQYF. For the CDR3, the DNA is TGCAGCGTGGAAAGGAGGACAGGGGGAGCCTACGAGCAGTACTTC.